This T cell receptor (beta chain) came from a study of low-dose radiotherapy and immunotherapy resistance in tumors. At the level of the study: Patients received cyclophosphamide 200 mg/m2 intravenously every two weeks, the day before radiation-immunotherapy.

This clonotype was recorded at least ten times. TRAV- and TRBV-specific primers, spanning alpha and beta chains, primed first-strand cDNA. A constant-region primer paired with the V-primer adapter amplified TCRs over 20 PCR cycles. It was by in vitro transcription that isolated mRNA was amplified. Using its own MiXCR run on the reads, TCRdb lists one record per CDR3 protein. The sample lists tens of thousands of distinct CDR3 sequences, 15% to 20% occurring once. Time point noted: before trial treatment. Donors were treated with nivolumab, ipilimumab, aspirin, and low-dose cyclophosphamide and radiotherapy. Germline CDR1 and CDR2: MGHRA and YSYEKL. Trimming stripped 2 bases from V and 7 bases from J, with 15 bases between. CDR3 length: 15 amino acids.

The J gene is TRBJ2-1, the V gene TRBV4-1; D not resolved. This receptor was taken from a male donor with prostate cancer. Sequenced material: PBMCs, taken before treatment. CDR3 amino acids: CASSQPDPVGNEQFF. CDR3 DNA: TGCGCCAGCAGCCAACCGGACCCGGTTGGGAATGAGCAGTTCTTC.